Listed below are T cell receptor beta chains from one sample, sequenced in a study of beta chain features in type 1 diabetes. Measured with immunoSEQ multiplex PCR; TCRdb has only the in-frame clones, and not every one. Of around 400,000 clones listed, around 12% were seen once; the top ten hold approximately 0.015%. The specimen sequenced was naive CD4+ T cells from blood. These receptors all stem from a man aged 18 to 30 in good health. CDR3s include the opening cysteine and the closing phenylalanine or tryptophan. D genes are given only for firm matches. Clone size appears in some rows only: once, few, many, or a class for an expanded clone.

TRBD2 TRBJ2-7 . TRBV19 CASSIDRGGSSLYEQYF TGTGCCAGTAGTATAGATCGGGGAGGGTCCTCCCTCTACGAGCAGTACTTC
. TRBJ2-7 . TRBV9 CASSASVASEEQYF TGTGCCAGCAGCGCCAGTGTAGCGTCGGAAGAGCAGTACTTC
. TRBJ1-4 . TRBV18 CASSRTQVATNEKLFF TGTGCCAGCTCCCGAACCCAGGTTGCAACTAATGAAAAACTGTTTTTT
TRBD2 TRBJ2-7 few TRBV28 CASSLGSGRTYEQYF TGTGCCAGCAGTTTGGGTAGCGGGCGAACCTACGAGCAGTACTTC
. TRBJ1-3 few TRBV7-2 CASSLGGGGNTIYF TGTGCCAGCAGCTTAGGGGGAGGTGGAAACACCATATATTTT
. TRBJ2-1 few TRBV28 CASRLYNEQFF TGTGCCAGCAGACTTTACAATGAGCAGTTCTTC
TRBD1 TRBJ1-2 . TRBV6-6 CASSYSNGQGDYGYTF TGTGCCAGCAGTTACTCGAACGGACAGGGGGACTATGGCTACACCTTC
. TRBJ1-4 few TRBV5-6 CASSLNPTTNEKLFF TGTGCCAGCAGCCTGAACCCTACAACTAATGAAAAACTGTTTTTT
. TRBJ1-3 . TRBV30 CAWSVLLRDGNTIYF TGTGCCTGGAGTGTACTTTTGAGGGATGGAAACACCATATATTTT
. TRBJ1-1 . TRBV27 CASSLRGTEAFF TGTGCCAGCAGTTTACGGGGCACTGAAGCTTTCTTT
. TRBJ1-2 . TRBV4-2 CASSRDSIPGALYGYTF TGTGCCAGCAGCCGGGACTCAATACCCGGGGCCCTGTATGGCTACACCTTC
. TRBJ1-2 . TRBV7-2 CASSLSSYGYTF TGTGCCAGCAGCTTGTCGTCTTATGGCTACACCTTC
TRBD1 TRBJ2-2 few TRBV13 CASSLAQGEAGELFF TGTGCCAGCAGCTTAGCGCAGGGGGAAGCCGGGGAGCTGTTTTTT
TRBD2 TRBJ2-7 . TRBV7-2 CASSLAPSGYEQYF TGTGCCAGCAGCTTAGCCCCTAGCGGATACGAGCAGTACTTC
. TRBJ1-4 . TRBV29-1 CSVSRGTNEKLFF TGCAGCGTTTCCAGGGGCACTAATGAAAAACTGTTTTTT
. TRBJ1-2 few TRBV7-9 CASSLEPLFRAGYTF TGTGCCAGCAGCTTAGAGCCCCTGTTCAGGGCTGGCTACACCTTC
. TRBJ1-2 . TRBV6-5 CASSYRGGVSENGYTF TGTGCCAGCAGTTACCGGGGAGGTGTAAGTGAGAATGGCTACACCTTC
. TRBJ2-1 . TRBV6-6 CASSPLERGYNEQFF TGTGCCAGCAGTCCCCTGGAGCGAGGCTACAATGAGCAGTTCTTC
. TRBJ2-5 . TRBV15 CATSYPGTTVRTQYF TGTGCCACCAGTTATCCCGGGACAACCGTAAGGACCCAGTACTTC
. TRBJ1-6 . TRBV5-1 CASSQQGRSPLHF TGCGCCAGCAGCCAACAGGGTCGTTCACCCCTCCACTTT
. TRBJ1-4 . TRBV15 CATSALGAGPEKLFF TGTGCCACCAGTGCATTGGGGGCCGGACCAGAAAAACTGTTTTTT
TRBD1 TRBJ2-1 . TRBV7-6 CASSSDRGVYNEQFF TGTGCCAGCAGCTCGGACAGGGGGGTCTACAATGAGCAGTTCTTC
. TRBJ2-1 few TRBV28 CASSLSGTRSYNEQFF TGTGCCAGCAGTTTGTCTGGTACGCGCTCCTACAATGAGCAGTTCTTC
TRBD2 TRBJ2-7 . TRBV7-8 CASSRRREGGYEQYF TGTGCCAGCAGCCGCCGGCGGGAGGGTGGTTACGAGCAGTACTTC
. TRBJ2-7 . TRBV11-1 CASSISGNYEQYF TGTGCCAGCAGCATATCAGGGAACTACGAGCAGTACTTC
. TRBJ1-5 few TRBV2 CASSLRTGGQPQHF TGTGCCAGCAGTCTACGAACAGGTGGTCAGCCCCAGCATTTT
. TRBJ2-7 . TRBV28 CASMIQGPYEQYF TGTGCCAGCATGATACAGGGACCCTACGAGCAGTACTTC
. TRBJ1-1 few TRBV4-3 CASSQAGTLRGTEAFF TGCGCCAGCAGCCAAGCCGGGACATTGAGGGGCACTGAAGCTTTCTTT
TRBD1 TRBJ1-1 few TRBV4-2 CASSQGRQGVENTEAFF TGTGCCAGCAGCCAAGGGCGACAGGGGGTGGAGAACACTGAAGCTTTCTTT
TRBD1 TRBJ2-1 few TRBV29-1 CSVGWTGHNEQFF TGCAGCGTCGGCTGGACAGGGCACAATGAGCAGTTCTTC
. TRBJ2-7 . TRBV7-7 CASSPQGGSYEQYF TGTGCCAGCAGCCCTCAGGGGGGCTCCTACGAGCAGTACTTC
. TRBJ2-3 few TRBV7-3 CASSLSGGLATQYF TGTGCCAGCAGCCTTAGCGGAGGGTTGGCTACGCAGTATTTT
TRBD1 TRBJ2-7 . TRBV4-3 CASSQTRQGEQYF TGCGCCAGCAGCCAAACTCGACAGGGCGAGCAGTACTTC
. TRBJ1-4 . TRBV9 CASSLTPGALNEKLFF TGTGCCAGCAGCCTCACACCGGGAGCCCTTAATGAAAAACTGTTTTTT
. TRBJ2-1 . TRBV19 CASSLTSYNEQFF TGTGCCAGTAGCCTTACTAGCTACAATGAGCAGTTCTTC
. TRBJ2-7 . TRBV6-1 CASSTYSGSSYEQYF TGTGCCAGCAGTACCTATAGCGGAAGCTCCTACGAGCAGTACTTC
TRBD1 TRBJ2-7 few TRBV30 CAWSSDRAYEQYF TGTGCCTGGAGTAGCGACAGGGCCTACGAGCAGTACTTC
. TRBJ1-2 few TRBV2 CASSSRTANYGYTF TGTGCCAGCAGTAGCCGGACAGCTAACTATGGCTACACCTTC
TRBD1 TRBJ2-7 . TRBV28 CASIPGQLSSYEQYF TGTGCCAGCATACCGGGACAGCTAAGCTCCTACGAGCAGTACTTC
. TRBJ1-2 few TRBV7-9 CASSLEWRAGGYTF TGTGCCAGCAGCTTAGAATGGCGGGCCGGTGGCTACACCTTC
. TRBJ2-7 . TRBV28 CASSTIWPLLYEQYF TGTGCCAGCAGTACCATTTGGCCGCTCCTTTACGAGCAGTACTTC
. TRBJ1-2 . TRBV9 CASSLRGGDYGYTF TGTGCCAGCAGCCTACGGGGGGGCGACTATGGCTACACCTTC
. TRBJ1-1 few TRBV11-2 CASSPGAGGGAFF TGTGCCAGCAGCCCCGGGGCTGGGGGGGGAGCTTTCTTT
. TRBJ2-7 few TRBV4-2 CASSQELRTAGRYYEQYF TGTGCCAGCAGCCAAGAACTACGCACTGCGGGCCGGTACTACGAGCAGTACTTC
. TRBJ1-2 few TRBV15 CATSRDQGQDGYTF TGTGCCACCAGCAGAGATCAAGGACAAGATGGCTACACCTTC
TRBD2 TRBJ2-1 . TRBV7-3 CASSLGLAGDNEQFF TGTGCCAGCAGCTTGGGGCTAGCGGGAGACAATGAGCAGTTCTTC
. TRBJ1-4 . TRBV4-2 CASSLGHPPRWEKLFF TGTGCCAGCAGCCTAGGACACCCTCCCCGGTGGGAAAAACTGTTTTTT
TRBD1 TRBJ1-5 . TRBV30 CAWSGDRANQPQHF TGTGCCTGGAGCGGGGACAGGGCAAATCAGCCCCAGCATTTT
TRBD1 TRBJ2-7 . TRBV6-5 CASSGTGYEQYF TGTGCCAGCAGTGGGACAGGATACGAGCAGTACTTC
. TRBJ2-1 . TRBV7-2 CASSLVTSRDEQFF TGTGCCAGCAGCTTAGTAACTAGCAGGGATGAGCAGTTCTTC
. TRBJ2-1 . TRBV5-4 CASSLAPTGNNEQFF TGTGCCAGCAGCTTGGCCCCGACAGGAAACAATGAGCAGTTCTTC
. TRBJ2-5 . TRBV27 CASSLWGVRETQYF TGTGCCAGCAGTTTATGGGGGGTTCGAGAGACCCAGTACTTC
TRBD2 TRBJ2-2 . TRBV7-3 CASSPSSGRRTGELFF TGTGCCAGCAGCCCTTCTAGCGGGAGAAGGACCGGGGAGCTGTTTTTT